These 16 T cell receptor beta chains share one sample of origin, sequenced in a study of T cells in Graves' hyperthyroidism and ophthalmopathy. From RNA transcripts, TCR beta CDR3 regions were amplified. Researchers ran a first-round RT-PCR on the TCR CDR3 using the HTBI primer set. TCRdb independently ran MiXCR on the multiplex PCR reads; one entry per CDR3 protein. The sample lists about 460,000 distinct CDR3 sequences, 20% to 25% occurring once. Sequenced sample: blood. These receptors were taken from a woman aged 70 to 79 with Graves' ophthalmopathy.

This clonotype was seen repeatedly, ten times or more. The rearrangement joins TRBV2 to TRBJ1-6, with D possibly matching TRBD1 (5 bases). V was trimmed by 5 bases and J by 7 bases, leaving 12 bases between them. The germline gives CDR1 SNHLY, CDR2 FYNNEI. The CDR3 has 14 residues. The chain's CDR3 is CASSPGGGNSPLHF. Here the CDR3 DNA reads TGTGCCAGCAGTCCTGGGGGGGGAAATTCACCCCTCCACTTT.

This clonotype was counted between two and nine times. The V gene is TRBV6-5, the J gene TRBJ2-3; D may be TRBD2 (6 bases). V gave up 2 bases and J gave up 3 bases, with 12 bases separating them. This CDR3 comprises 15 residues. Germline CDR1 MNHEY, CDR2 SVGAGI. The CDR3 DNA reads TGTGCCAGCAGTTACGGAGGGTTTATTACAGATACGCAGTATTTT. Amino acids: CASSYGGFITDTQYF.

The genes are TRBV20-1 and TRBJ2-5; perhaps D is TRBD1 or TRBD2 (5 bases each). The CDR3 loop spans 14 amino acids. Trimming shortened V by 5 bases and J by 5 bases, and 18 bases separated the two germline ends. Germline assignment: CDR1 DFQATT and CDR2 SNEGSKA (reference sequence). The CDR3: CSARDPPPAETQYF. The CDR3 nucleotides are TGCAGTGCTCGGGACCCCCCCCCCGCGGAGACCCAGTACTTC.

This clonotype was counted ten times or more. This chain links TRBV28 with TRBJ1-5; 9 bases align to TRBD1. The CDR3 sequence is 17 residues long. The J segment lost 7 bases and the V segment lost 3 bases, leaving 13 bases of the junction unmatched. Germline V gene data show CDR1 as MDHEN and CDR2 as SYDVKM. The CDR3 reads CASSLWTGQGGRQPQHF. In nucleotides, the CDR3 is TGTGCCAGCAGTTTGTGGACGGGACAGGGAGGTCGACAGCCCCAGCATTTT.

Only a few counts were recorded for this clonotype. The chain employs TRBV18 and TRBJ2-7, with 8 bases that match TRBD1. CDR3 length: 14 amino acids. In germline, CDR1 is KGHSH, CDR2 LQKENI. The trim removed 6 bases at V and 7 bases at J, leaving 11 bases unmatched. The CDR3 nucleotides read TGTGCCAGCTCCCGCCGACAGGGGTTGGGGGAGCAGTACTTC. Translation gives CASSRRQGLGEQYF.

The chain couples TRBV29-1 to TRBJ2-5, with 9 bases identical to TRBD1. The CDR3 spans 13 residues. J lost 4 bases, V lost 7 bases, and 7 bases had no gene match. Germline CDR1 SQVTM, CDR2 ANQGSEA. The CDR3 here is CSAGQGRGETQYF. CDR3 nucleotide sequence: TGCAGCGCAGGACAGGGGAGGGGAGAGACCCAGTACTTC. The full variable domain, with the rest looked up from reference TRBV29-1 and TRBJ2-5, is SAVISQKPSRDICQRGTSLTIQCQVDSQVTMMFWYRQQPGQSLTLIATANQGSEATYESGFVIDKFPISRPNLTFSTLTVSNMSPEDSSIYLCSAGQGRGETQYFGPGTRLLVL.

This clonotype was detected a few times. The chain couples TRBV12-3 or TRBV12-4 to TRBJ1-2, with D perhaps TRBD1 (5 bases). The CDR3 has 14 amino acids. The V and J ends lost 4 bases and 10 bases respectively, with 19 bases between them. Here the CDR3 reads CASSSSGTPSTYTF. For the CDR3, the DNA is TGTGCCAGCAGTTCTTCCGGGACCCCATCGACCTACACCTTC.

The chain joins TRBV28 to TRBJ2-4; 14 bases map to TRBD2. The CDR3 has 17 amino acids. V gave up 5 bases and J gave up 7 bases; unmatched junction bases: 10. The V gene's germline CDR1 is MDHEN and CDR2 SYDVKM. CDR3 sequence (DNA): TGTGCCAGCAGTGTAACGGGACTAGCGGGAGTTAAGAACATTCAGTACTTC. Protein: CASSVTGLAGVKNIQYF.

Concerning this clonotype: This sequence may be a read error, since a much larger clone differs from it by one base. The V call is TRBV28, the J call TRBJ1-2, with 8 nucleotides matching TRBD1. This CDR3 comprises 13 residues. In germline, CDR1 is MDHEN, CDR2 SYDVKM. V gave up 6 bases and J gave up 4 bases; unmatched junction bases: 4. The CDR3 DNA sequence: TGTGCCAGCAGACCCGGACAGGGCTATGGCTACACCTTC. It specifies CASRPGQGYGYTF.

This clonotype showed up just once. The chain employs TRBV24-1 and TRBJ1-1; D call uncertain. Trimming took off 6 bases at V and 7 bases at J, with 11 bases between the two ends. CDR1 is KGHDR and CDR2 is SFDVKD in the germline V gene. The CDR3 contains 12 residues. CDR3 bases: TGTGCCACCAGTTCTGCGGGGATTGAAGCTTTCTTT. Protein product: CATSSAGIEAFF.

This clonotype turned up a few times. The CDR3 nucleotides read TGTGCCAGCTACCGGGCCGGTAGGAATAACTATGGCTACACCTTC. Its protein is CASYRAGRNNYGYTF. The chain is built from TRBV6-1 and TRBJ1-2; no clear D. The CDR3 runs 15 residues. Trimming removed 8 bases at V and 1 base at J, with 17 bases between. Germline values: CDR1 MNHNS, CDR2 SASEGT.

This clonotype has at least ten counts. This chain links TRBV7-2 with TRBJ1-5; maybe TRBD1 (5 bases). V lost 1 base and J 6 bases, leaving 10 bases between the germline ends. CDR1 SGHTA and CDR2 FQGNSA come from the germline V gene. The CDR3 spans 14 residues. The CDR3: CASSLDGGGQPQHF. The DNA for the CDR3 is TGTGCCAGCAGCTTAGATGGTGGGGGTCAGCCCCAGCATTTT.

This clonotype was counted only a few times. The chain has TRBV10-3 and TRBJ2-3; a possible D gene is TRBD2 (6 bases). Germline V CDR1 and CDR2: ENHRY, SYGVKD. This CDR3 contains 14 residues. Trimming left V 7 bases short and J 3 bases short, with 14 bases between. The DNA for the CDR3 is TGTGCCATCAAGCAGGGAGGCGAGACAGATACGCAGTATTTT. Its translation: CAIKQGGETDTQYF.

V gene TRBV6-1 combines with J gene TRBJ2-1, with unresolved D. The germline V gene encodes CDR1 MNHNS and CDR2 SASEGT. The CDR3 runs to 13 residues. V was trimmed by 0 bases and J by 9 bases, leaving 9 bases between them. CDR3: CASSEAVVPEQFF. The CDR3, as DNA: TGTGCCAGCAGTGAAGCAGTAGTCCCTGAGCAGTTCTTC.

In this sample, this clonotype turned up once. The CDR3 here is CASSGDYTTSTDTQYF. CDR3 sequence (DNA): TGTGCCAGCAGCGGGGACTACACGACCAGCACAGATACGCAGTATTTT. The chain is built from TRBV9 and TRBJ2-3; 7 nucleotides match TRBD2. CDR3 length: 16 residues. Germline loops: CDR1 SGDLS, CDR2 YYNGEE. Trimming took 3 bases from V and 0 from J; bases not matched to a gene: 7. Combining the CDR3 with reference TRBV9 and TRBJ2-3 gives the whole variable domain DSGVTQTPKHLITATGQRVTLRCSPRSGDLSVYWYQQSLDQGLQFLIQYYNGEERAKGNILERFSAQQFPDLHSELNLSSLELGDSALYFCASSGDYTTSTDTQYFGPGTRLTVL.

V is TRBV20-1 and J is TRBJ2-7; D is undetermined. Between the trimmed V and J ends, which lost 3 bases and 6 bases, there was a span of 15 bases. The CDR3 is 13 amino acids. CDR1 and CDR2 (germline): DFQATT, SNEGSKA (reference sequence). The CDR3 nucleotides read TGCAGTGCTAGTTGGCAGGCTGCTAGCGAGCAGTACTTC. This codes for CSASWQAASEQYF.